These 21 T cell receptor beta chains came from one sample sequenced in a study of T-cell reconstitution after alpha-beta-depleted transplantation in children. Preparing the TCRbeta library involved the use of unique molecular identifiers. One entry per CDR3 protein results from TCRdb running MiXCR on the PCR reads. The sample holds 73,000 or so distinct CDR3 sequences, roughly 4.4% seen once. The sample in question was PBMCs, mostly from graft donor cells, obtained 180 days after TCRalphabeta/CD19-depleted stem cell transplant. The source is a boy less than two years old who had a stem cell transplant for acute myeloid leukemia, so the T cells may come from the graft donor.

This clonotype has a count of ten or more. The chain combines TRBV4-3 with TRBJ2-3; 7 bases match TRBD2. Unmatched junction bases numbered 5, after V lost 4 bases and J lost 1 base. Germline V gene sequence: CDR1 LGHNA, CDR2 YSLEER. The CDR3 consists of 15 residues. CDR3 residues: CASSLQRGGTDTQYF. In DNA form, the CDR3 reads TGCGCCAGCAGCCTACAGCGGGGTGGCACAGATACGCAGTATTTT.

This clonotype was counted ten times or more. The rearrangement uses TRBV5-1 and TRBJ1-1; 7 bases line up with TRBD1. The CDR3 is made up of 16 amino acids. V lost 2 bases and J lost 0; bases outside the gene matches: 7. Germline assignment: CDR1 SGHRS and CDR2 YFSETQ. CDR3 loop: CASSFETGPLNTEAFF. In DNA form, the CDR3 reads TGCGCCAGCAGCTTCGAGACAGGGCCCTTGAACACTGAAGCTTTCTTT.

This clonotype came up many times. The chain uses TRBV3-1 and TRBJ2-1; 9 bases agree with TRBD2. The J segment lost 2 bases and the V segment lost 4 bases, leaving 3 bases of the junction unmatched. This CDR3 is 15 amino acids long. CDR1 is LGHDT, CDR2 YNNKEL, per germline (reference sequence). In DNA form, the CDR3 reads TGTGCCAGCAGCCCGCGGGGGGGCGCCTACAATGAGCAGTTCTTC. Its translation: CASSPRGGAYNEQFF.

This clonotype was seen many times. CDR3 protein: CASSPRQGRSSGELFF. The CDR3 DNA follows: TGTGCCAGCAGCCCCCGACAGGGGAGGAGTTCCGGGGAGCTGTTTTTT. The chain uses TRBV13 and TRBJ2-2; the match to TRBD1 covers 8 bases. The CDR3 is 16 residues long. Unmatched junction bases numbered 11, after V lost 5 bases and J lost 6 bases. CDR1 and CDR2 from the germline V gene are PRHDT and FYEKMQ (reference sequence).

This clonotype showed up just a few times. A much larger clone is a single base away; this may be a read error. The chain links TRBV12-3 or TRBV12-4 to TRBJ1-4; perhaps TRBD1 as D (6 bases). There are 18 residues in the CDR3. CDR3 DNA sequence: TGTGCCATCAGTTTTCGGTCAGGGGTGTTGGCAACTAATGAAAAACTGTTTTTT. Its protein is CAISFRSGVLATNEKLFF.

This clonotype was seen repeatedly, ten times or more. The gene calls are TRBV19 and TRBJ2-4, with D possibly matching TRBD1 (5 bases). Germline V gene data show CDR1 as LNHDA and CDR2 as SQIVND (reference sequence). The CDR3 runs 14 residues. V was pared by 6 bases and J by 9 bases, with 18 bases between. The CDR3 is CASSPQGGVGIQYF. DNA of the CDR3: TGTGCCAGTAGCCCCCAGGGTGGCGTCGGCATTCAGTACTTC.

Many counts were recorded for this clonotype. V gene TRBV4-3 combines with J gene TRBJ2-7; D not resolved. The V end was cut by 0 bases, the J end by 1 base, with 7 bases between. Germline V CDR1 and CDR2: LGHNA, YSLEER. The CDR3 loop spans 14 amino acids. In DNA form, the CDR3 reads TGCGCCAGCAGCCAAGACAGGACGTCCTACGAGCAGTACTTC. Translating gives CASSQDRTSYEQYF.

In its sample, this clonotype was seen many times. This chain joins TRBV28 and TRBJ2-7, with D possibly being TRBD2 (5 bases). Germline CDR1 MDHEN, CDR2 SYDVKM. The CDR3 loop spans 18 amino acids. The V and J ends lost 4 bases and 2 bases respectively, with 24 bases between them. The CDR3 sequence: CASSSSQPGSRLTYEQYV. CDR3 DNA sequence: TGTGCCAGCAGTTCCTCACAACCGGGATCCCGCCTTACCTACGAGCAGTACGTC.

This clonotype was recorded at least ten times. The rearrangement links TRBV19 to TRBJ2-2; perhaps D is TRBD1 or TRBD2 (5 bases each). Germline V gene sequence: CDR1 LNHDA, CDR2 SQIVND (reference sequence). V was trimmed by 6 bases and J by 8 bases, leaving 16 bases between them. This CDR3 is built from 14 residues. Written as DNA, the CDR3 is TGTGCCAGTAGGTGGGACCAGGAGGCTGGGGAGCTGTTTTTT. Residues: CASRWDQEAGELFF.

This clonotype occurred many times. The chain combines TRBV7-9 with TRBJ2-1, with 10 bases aligning to TRBD2. Germline CDR1 and CDR2: SEHNR and FQNEAQ (reference sequence). The CDR3 consists of 15 residues. V shed 4 bases and J 5 bases; nucleotides not matched to a gene: 5. DNA of the CDR3: TGTGCCAGCAGCTCACGGACTAGCGGAAACAATGAGCAGTTCTTC. This codes for CASSSRTSGNNEQFF.

Ten or more counts support this clonotype. CDR3 in amino acids: CSAVDRGIETQYF. Written as DNA, the CDR3 is TGCAGTGCTGTCGACAGGGGGATTGAGACCCAGTACTTC. The V gene is TRBV20-1, the J gene TRBJ2-5, with 9 nucleotides matching TRBD1. The CDR3 runs to 13 residues. CDR1 DFQATT and CDR2 SNEGSKA come from the germline V gene (reference sequence). V dropped 5 bases and J dropped 5; count of bases not matched to a gene: 6.

This clonotype has just one count. The chain joins TRBV12-3 or TRBV12-4 to TRBJ2-7, with D possibly TRBD1 on 6 matching bases. The CDR3 consists of 15 residues. V dropped 7 bases and J dropped 0 bases, with 16 bases sitting between them. Written as DNA, the CDR3 is TGTGCCAGCAATCAGGACAGCCCTAGCTCCTACGAGCAGTACGTC. This gives the protein CASNQDSPSSYEQYV.

This clonotype was observed many times. The gene calls are TRBV4-1 and TRBJ2-1, with TRBD2 as a possible D gene (5 bases). From germline, CDR1 is MGHRA and CDR2 YSYEKL. The CDR3 covers 17 residues. V lost 0 bases to trimming and J lost 0 bases, with 12 bases between them. CDR3 sequence: CASSQDMAGTSYNEQFF. The CDR3 DNA reads as TGCGCCAGCAGCCAAGATATGGCGGGTACCTCCTACAATGAGCAGTTCTTC.

The table lists this clonotype with many counts. The chain couples TRBV3-1 to TRBJ2-3, with TRBD2 matching 11 bases. V lost 4 bases to trimming and J lost 7 bases; unmatched junction nucleotides: 4. The germline V gene encodes CDR1 LGHDT and CDR2 YNNKEL (reference sequence). The CDR3 spans 14 residues. The CDR3 DNA follows: TGTGCCAGCAGCCCCTGGACTAGCGGGCATACGCAGTATTTT. It specifies CASSPWTSGHTQYF.

This clonotype was counted ten times or more. This rearrangement joins TRBV5-1 to TRBJ1-1; 9 bases are a match to TRBD1. V was pared by 4 bases and J by 6 bases, with 7 bases of the junction left unmatched. Per the germline V gene, CDR1 is SGHRS and CDR2 is YFSETQ. This CDR3 region has 14 residues. In DNA form, the CDR3 reads TGCGCCAGCAGCCCGGACAGGGGTTGGGCTGAAGCTTTCTTT. The encoded protein is CASSPDRGWAEAFF.

This clonotype appeared many times. The rearrangement joins TRBV20-1 to TRBJ2-1, with no clear D. This CDR3 is 13 amino acids long. The germline CDR1 and CDR2 sequences are DFQATT and SNEGSKA (reference sequence). V was shortened by 5 bases and J by 0 bases, with 8 bases between the two germline ends. CDR3 residues: CSAPRSSYNEQFF. In DNA form, the CDR3 reads TGCAGTGCTCCACGTAGCTCCTACAATGAGCAGTTCTTC.

This clonotype was observed many times. J is TRBJ2-2 and V is TRBV6-1; 9 bases are a match to TRBD1. V gave up 4 bases and J gave up 3 bases; unmatched junction bases: 6. Germline V gene data show CDR1 as MNHNS and CDR2 as SASEGT. The CDR3 consists of 16 residues. In nucleotides, the CDR3 is TGTGCCAGCAGTGCGACAGGGGGGAGGTACACCGGGGAGCTGTTTTTT. Protein product: CASSATGGRYTGELFF.

The table lists this clonotype with many counts. The J gene is TRBJ2-5, the V gene TRBV5-1; D ambiguous. Germline assignment: CDR1 SGHRS and CDR2 YFSETQ. This CDR3 has 15 residues. The V end was cut by 6 bases, the J end by 1 base, with 16 bases between. CDR3 amino acids: CASNPGPWGQETQYF. CDR3 bases: TGCGCCAGCAACCCTGGGCCATGGGGCCAAGAGACCCAGTACTTC.

This clonotype was counted at least ten times. The chain uses TRBV7-9 and TRBJ1-4, with 7 bases lining up with TRBD1. Germline V gene sequence: CDR1 SEHNR, CDR2 FQNEAQ (reference sequence). CDR3 length equals 14 residues. V lost 3 bases and J lost 7; bases outside the gene matches: 5. CDR3 sequence: CASSLTGSVEKLFF. CDR3 nucleotides: TGTGCCAGCAGCTTGACAGGGTCGGTTGAAAAACTGTTTTTT.

As concerns this clonotype: One end of the junction fails to match germline, which may point to a read error. This chain links TRBV6-5 with TRBJ2-3; perhaps D is TRBD1 or TRBD2 (6 bases each). Germline V gene lookup returns CDR1 MNHEY and CDR2 SVGAGI. The CDR3 sequence is 14 residues long. Here the CDR3 reads CASSPLGRGDMQYF. The CDR3 DNA follows: TGTGCCAGCAGTCCCCTAGGAAGGGGGGATATGCAGTATTTT.

This clonotype was detected ten times or more. The rearrangement links TRBV5-1 to TRBJ1-5; D may be TRBD1 (6 bases). The CDR3 runs 14 residues. The germline V and J ends were trimmed by 0 bases and 3 bases, with 7 bases remaining between them. Germline CDR1 SGHRS, CDR2 YFSETQ. CDR3 protein: CASSLGDTNQPQHF. Here the CDR3 DNA reads TGCGCCAGCAGCTTGGGGGACACCAATCAGCCCCAGCATTTT. The variable domain in full, with the rest retrieved from reference TRBV5-1 and TRBJ1-5, is KAGVTQTPRYLIKTRGQQVTLSCSPISGHRSVSWYQQTPGQGLQFLFEYFSETQRNKGNFPGRFSGRQFSNSRSEMNVSTLELGDSALYLCASSLGDTNQPQHFGDGTRLSIL.